These T cell receptor beta chains were read from a single sample in a study of yellow fever vaccine responses in identical twins. TCRdb itself ran the RT-PCR reads through MiXCR, one entry per CDR3 protein. The data contain under 25,000 distinct CDR3 sequences, roughly 72% of them singletons. Sequences were derived from T cells from blood (PBMCs), unsorted or a sorted subset (not recorded which), sampled before or after yellow fever vaccination (not recorded which). These receptors were taken from a woman under 30 who received the yellow fever vaccine. Each CDR3 is given with its conserved first and last residue. A D gene is named only where the DNA matches it firmly. Some rows mark clone size as missing; the rest say once, few, many or name a class of expanded clone.

D gene	clone size	V gene	J gene	CDR3 DNA	CDR3 protein
TRBD1	.	TRBV11-2	TRBJ2-5	TGTGCCAGCCGACAGGGACAAGAGACCCAGTACTTC	CASRQGQETQYF
TRBD2	.	TRBV5-1	TRBJ2-7	TGCGCCAGCAGACTGCTCGAGCGGGAGAGCGACGAGCAGTACTTC	CASRLLERESDEQYF
.	few	TRBV6-2/TRBV6-3	TRBJ1-1	TGTGCCAGCAGAGAAGGACAGAACACTGAAGCTTTCTTT	CASREGQNTEAFF
.	.	TRBV23-1	TRBJ2-2	TGCGCCAGTCTCGCCGGGCCGAACACCGGGGAGCTGTTTTTT	CASLAGPNTGELFF
.	.	TRBV2	TRBJ1-5	TGTGCCAGCACGCTATCCTCGGGGAATCAGCCCCAGCATTTT	CASTLSSGNQPQHF
TRBD2	.	TRBV5-1	TRBJ2-3	TGCGCCAGCAGCTTCCGACTAGCGGGCACAGATACGCAGTATTTT	CASSFRLAGTDTQYF
TRBD2	.	TRBV29-1	TRBJ2-1	TGCAGCGCTGGGGGGGCTAGCGGGAGGGGCTACAATGAGCAGTTCTTC	CSAGGASGRGYNEQFF
TRBD1	.	TRBV28	TRBJ1-1	TGTGCCTCAGGTAGGGACAGGGATGTCTACACTGAAGCTTTCTTT	CASGRDRDVYTEAFF
TRBD2	few	TRBV9	TRBJ2-5	TGTGCCAGCAGCCCAAAGGGATACCGACTGACTAGCGGAGCTGGTCAAGAGACCCAGTACTTC	CASSPKGYRLTSGAGQETQYF
.	.	TRBV11-3	TRBJ2-3	TGTGCCAGCAGCTCGAGCCCGCCAGATACGCAGTATTTT	CASSSSPPDTQYF
TRBD2	few	TRBV4-2	TRBJ2-1	TGTGCCAGCAGCCAAGAAGGGACTAGCGGGAAGAATGAGCAGTTCTTC	CASSQEGTSGKNEQFF
.	few	TRBV18	TRBJ1-4	TGTGCCAGCTCACCAAGTCCTAATGAAAAACTGTTTTTT	CASSPSPNEKLFF
.	few	TRBV10-3	TRBJ2-7	TGTGCCATCAGTGAAATACTGCACTCCTACGAGCAGTACTTC	CAISEILHSYEQYF
TRBD1	few	TRBV19	TRBJ2-2	TGTGCCAGTAGTGACTACAGGGGGCGCGGAACCGGGGAGCTGTTTTTT	CASSDYRGRGTGELFF
.	.	TRBV7-6	TRBJ2-2	TGTGCCAGCAGCTGGACTGGGGGTGGAGGGGAGCTGTTTTTT	CASSWTGGGGELFF
TRBD1	.	TRBV29-1	TRBJ2-2	TGCAGCGTGGGGACAGGGCACAACACCGGGGAGCTGTTTTTT	CSVGTGHNTGELFF
.	.	TRBV4-1	TRBJ2-1	TGCGCCAGCAGCCAACTACAGACGACGGTGGATGAGCAGTTCTTC	CASSQLQTTVDEQFF
.	few	TRBV11-3	TRBJ2-6	TGTGCCAGCAGCTTAGTTGGCTCCCTTAGCTCTGGGGCCAACGTCCTGACTTTC	CASSLVGSLSSGANVLTF
TRBD1	.	TRBV12-3/TRBV12-4	TRBJ1-5	TGTGCCAGCAGTTCGGGACAGTTAGTTAATCAGCCCCAGCATTTT	CASSSGQLVNQPQHF
.	.	TRBV15	TRBJ1-4	TGTGCCACCAGCAGAGATGCGGGGATAGAGGGTGAAAAACTGTTTTTT	CATSRDAGIEGEKLFF
.	.	TRBV13	TRBJ2-1	TGTGCCAGCAGATCGAGCGATGAGCAGTTCTTC	CASRSSDEQFF
.	.	TRBV10-1	TRBJ1-1	TGCGCCAGCAGTGAGTCCTACACTGAAGCTTTCTTT	CASSESYTEAFF
.	.	TRBV9	TRBJ2-5	TGTGCCAGCAGCATCTCCGCCCTTGAGCGCGGAGAGACCCAGTACTTC	CASSISALERGETQYF
.	.	TRBV13	TRBJ2-3	TGTGCCAGCATGGGGATACGGAGTAGCACAGATACGCAGTATTTT	CASMGIRSSTDTQYF
.	few	TRBV12-3/TRBV12-4	TRBJ1-2	TGTGCCCTACGGGCTAGCTATGGCTACACCTTC	CALRASYGYTF
TRBD2	once	TRBV29-1	TRBJ2-3	TGCAGCGCCGTACTAGCGGGAGGGTCCTGGGGTACGCAGTATTTT	CSAVLAGGSWGTQYF
TRBD1	once	TRBV7-6	TRBJ2-1	TGTGCCAGCGGACAGGGGGCTGAGGGCAATGAGCAGTTCTTC	CASGQGAEGNEQFF
.	.	TRBV29-1	TRBJ1-2	TGCAGCGTTGAAGGCGGCAGGGGCTATGGCTACACCTTC	CSVEGGRGYGYTF
TRBD2	once	TRBV10-3	TRBJ2-3	TGTGCCGCGGCGGGGGGGCGGACAGATACGCAGTATTTT	CAAAGGRTDTQYF
TRBD1	.	TRBV24-1	TRBJ2-5	TGTGCCACCAGTGATTTCGGGACAGGGGGATGGGAGACCCAGTACTTC	CATSDFGTGGWETQYF
.	.	TRBV7-3	TRBJ2-2	TGTGCCAGCAGCTTATATCAGGGTGGGACCGGGGAGCTGTTTTTT	CASSLYQGGTGELFF
.	.	TRBV28	TRBJ2-1	TGTGCCAGCAGTTGGGGGACGCCGTTAGGAACCTACAATGAGCAGTTCTTC	CASSWGTPLGTYNEQFF
TRBD1	.	TRBV20-1	TRBJ1-2	TGCAGTGCTAGAGGCGGGGTACCGGGACAGGGAATCTTC	CSARGGVPGQGIF
.	.	TRBV18	TRBJ2-5	TGTGCCAGCTCACCCCAGCTAACAGAGACCCAGTACTTC	CASSPQLTETQYF
.	.	TRBV18	TRBJ1-3	TGTGCCAGCTCAGTCGGGACAAGAAATGGAAACACCATATATTTT	CASSVGTRNGNTIYF
TRBD1	few	TRBV4-2	TRBJ2-1	TGTGCCAGCAGCCAAGGGACAGGATCAACCCCTTCTAACAATGAGCAGTTCTTC	CASSQGTGSTPSNNEQFF
.	.	TRBV11-3	TRBJ2-1	TGTGCCAGCAGCGTCCCCGGCAATGAGCAGTTCTTC	CASSVPGNEQFF
.	.	TRBV29-1	TRBJ1-2	TGCAGCGTTGAGGGGCAAGTTGAGAATAACTATGGCTACACCTTC	CSVEGQVENNYGYTF
.	.	TRBV9	TRBJ2-2	TGTGCCAGCAGCGTAGCTCCCCAGACCACCGGGGAGCTGTTTTTT	CASSVAPQTTGELFF
.	.	TRBV5-1	TRBJ1-1	TGCGCCAGCAGCGACCCGACAGACCCAACACTTGAAGCTTTCTTT	CASSDPTDPTLEAFF
TRBD2	.	TRBV7-6	TRBJ2-1	TGTGCCAGCAGCATCCCTTTAGCTAGCGGAATCAATGAGCAGTTCTTC	CASSIPLASGINEQFF
.	once	TRBV18	TRBJ2-1	TGTGCCAGCTCACGGGTGGCTGGGTACTATATTGAGCAGTTCTTC	CASSRVAGYYIEQFF
.	.	TRBV12-3/TRBV12-4	TRBJ1-5	TGTGCCAGCAGCCACCCCAATCAGCCCCAGCATTTT	CASSHPNQPQHF
.	.	TRBV11-3	TRBJ2-1	TGTGCCAGCAGGCACACAGGGTACGATGAGCAGTTCTTC	CASRHTGYDEQFF
TRBD1	.	TRBV18	TRBJ2-7	TGTGCCAGCTCACCCCCCGGGACAGGTCTCTCCTACGAGCAGTACTTC	CASSPPGTGLSYEQYF
.	.	TRBV7-6	TRBJ2-1	TGTGCCAGCAGCTTAGCGGGAGAAACAAATGAGCAGTTCTTC	CASSLAGETNEQFF
TRBD1	.	TRBV11-3	TRBJ2-1	TGTGCCAGCGCACCGGGCGGGACAGGGGGTGAGCAGTTCTTC	CASAPGGTGGEQFF
.	few	TRBV29-1	TRBJ2-3	TGCAGCGGTAACTCGGGGGCAGATACGCAGTATTTT	CSGNSGADTQYF